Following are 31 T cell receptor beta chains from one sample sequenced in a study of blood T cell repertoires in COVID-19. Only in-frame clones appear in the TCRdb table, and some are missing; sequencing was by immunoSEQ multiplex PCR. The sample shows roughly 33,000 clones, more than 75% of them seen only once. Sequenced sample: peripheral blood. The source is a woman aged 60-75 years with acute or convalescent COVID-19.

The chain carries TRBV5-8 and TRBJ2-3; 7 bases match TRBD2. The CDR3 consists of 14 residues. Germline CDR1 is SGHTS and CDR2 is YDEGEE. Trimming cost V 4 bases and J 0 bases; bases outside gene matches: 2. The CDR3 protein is CASSISGSTDTQYF. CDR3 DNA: TGTGCCAGCAGCATTAGCGGGAGCACAGATACGCAGTATTTT.

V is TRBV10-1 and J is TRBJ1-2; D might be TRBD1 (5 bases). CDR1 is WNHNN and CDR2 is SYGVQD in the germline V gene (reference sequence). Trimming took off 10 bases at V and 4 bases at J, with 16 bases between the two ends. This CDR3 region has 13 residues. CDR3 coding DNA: TGCGCCACCTGGGGGGGGGAAGGCTATGGCTACACCTTC. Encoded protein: CATWGGEGYGYTF.

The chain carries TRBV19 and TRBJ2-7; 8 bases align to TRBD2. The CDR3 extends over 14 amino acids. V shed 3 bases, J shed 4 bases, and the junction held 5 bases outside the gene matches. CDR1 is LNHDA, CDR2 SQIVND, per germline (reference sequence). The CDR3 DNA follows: TGTGCCAGTAGTATCGCCGGGGGGGCATACGAGCAGTACTTC. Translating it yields CASSIAGGAYEQYF.

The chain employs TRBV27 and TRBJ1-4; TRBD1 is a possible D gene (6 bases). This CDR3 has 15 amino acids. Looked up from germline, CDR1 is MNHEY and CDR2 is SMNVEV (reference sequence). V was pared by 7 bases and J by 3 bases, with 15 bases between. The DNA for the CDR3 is TGTGCCAGCACCACTCGAGGACAGCCTAATGAAAAACTGTTTTTT. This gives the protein CASTTRGQPNEKLFF.

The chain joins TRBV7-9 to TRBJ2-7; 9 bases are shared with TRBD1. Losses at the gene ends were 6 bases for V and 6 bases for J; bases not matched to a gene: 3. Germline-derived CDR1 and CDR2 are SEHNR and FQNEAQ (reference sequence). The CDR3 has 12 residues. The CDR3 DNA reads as TGTGCCAGCAGTTTGACAGGGGGCGAGCAGTACTTC. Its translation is CASSLTGGEQYF. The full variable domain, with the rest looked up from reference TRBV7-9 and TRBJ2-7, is DTGVSQNPRHKITKRGQNVTFRCDPISEHNRLYWYRQTLGQGPEFLTYFQNEAQLEKSRLLSDRFSAERPKGSFSTLEIQRTEQGDSAMYLCASSLTGGEQYFGPGTRLTVT.

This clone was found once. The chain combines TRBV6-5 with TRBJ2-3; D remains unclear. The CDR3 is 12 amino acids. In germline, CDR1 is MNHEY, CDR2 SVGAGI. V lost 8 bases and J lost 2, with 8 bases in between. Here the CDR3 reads CASPSNTDTQYF. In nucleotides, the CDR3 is TGTGCCAGCCCCTCTAACACAGATACGCAGTATTTT.

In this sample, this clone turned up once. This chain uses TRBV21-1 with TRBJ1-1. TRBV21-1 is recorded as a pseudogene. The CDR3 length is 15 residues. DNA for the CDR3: TGTGCCAGCAGCAAAAAGGGGAGGAGGGCCACTGAAGCTTTCTTT. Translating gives CASSKKGRRATEAFF.

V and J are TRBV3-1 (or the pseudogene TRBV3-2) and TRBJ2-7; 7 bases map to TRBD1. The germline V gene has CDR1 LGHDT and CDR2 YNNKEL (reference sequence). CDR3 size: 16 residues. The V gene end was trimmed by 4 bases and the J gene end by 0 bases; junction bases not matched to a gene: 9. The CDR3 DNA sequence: TGTGCCAGCAGCCCAGTGGGGACAGAGAGCTCCTACGAGCAGTACTTC. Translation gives CASSPVGTESSYEQYF.

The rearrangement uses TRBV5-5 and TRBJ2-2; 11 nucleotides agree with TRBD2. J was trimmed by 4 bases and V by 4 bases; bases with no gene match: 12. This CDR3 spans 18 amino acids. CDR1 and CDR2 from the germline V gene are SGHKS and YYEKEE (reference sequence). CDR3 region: CASSPLSLAGGSTGELFF. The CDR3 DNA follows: TGTGCCAGCAGCCCCCTTTCGCTAGCGGGGGGATCCACCGGGGAGCTGTTTTTT.

DNA for the CDR3: TGTGCCAGCAGTGAACAAATGGGGGGGGAGCAGTACTTC. Encoded protein: CASSEQMGGEQYF. The chain recombines TRBV2 with TRBJ2-7; 7 bases agree with TRBD2. Germline lookup yields CDR1 SNHLY and CDR2 FYNNEI. Trimming removed 2 bases from V and 7 bases from J; junction bases left unmatched: 5. This CDR3 has 13 amino acids.

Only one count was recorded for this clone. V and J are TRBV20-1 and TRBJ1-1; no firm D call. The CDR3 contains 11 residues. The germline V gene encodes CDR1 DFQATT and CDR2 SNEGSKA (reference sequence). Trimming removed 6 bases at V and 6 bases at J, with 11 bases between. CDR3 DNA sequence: TGCAGTGCCGAGGTGGTTCCTGAAGCTTTCTTT. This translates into CSAEVVPEAFF.

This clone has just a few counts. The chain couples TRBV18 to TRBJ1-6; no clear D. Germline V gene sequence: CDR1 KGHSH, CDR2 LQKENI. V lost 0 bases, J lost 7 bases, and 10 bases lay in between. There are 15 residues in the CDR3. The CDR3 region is CASSPPPRWNSPLHF. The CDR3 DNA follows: TGTGCCAGCTCACCACCCCCCAGGTGGAATTCACCCCTCCACTTT.

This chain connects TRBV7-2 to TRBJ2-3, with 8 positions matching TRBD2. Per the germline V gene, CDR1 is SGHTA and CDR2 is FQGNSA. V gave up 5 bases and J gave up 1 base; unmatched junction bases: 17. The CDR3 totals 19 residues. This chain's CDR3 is CASSDSFTGGAGGTDTQYF. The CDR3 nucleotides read TGTGCCAGCAGCGATAGTTTCACGGGGGGGGCCGGCGGCACAGATACGCAGTATTTT.

DNA for the CDR3: TGTGCCAGCAGTACCACAGGGGGCTCCTACGAGCAGTACTTC. It encodes CASSTTGGSYEQYF. V and J are TRBV6-5 and TRBJ2-7; TRBD1 aligns across 8 bases. Trimming removed 5 bases from V and 0 bases from J; junction bases left unmatched: 3. This CDR3 spans 14 amino acids. Per germline, CDR1 MNHEY and CDR2 SVGAGI.

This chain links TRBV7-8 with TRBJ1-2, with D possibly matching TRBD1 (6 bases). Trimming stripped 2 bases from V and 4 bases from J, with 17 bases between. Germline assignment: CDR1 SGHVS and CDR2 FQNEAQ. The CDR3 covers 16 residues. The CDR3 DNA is TGTGCCAGCAGCTTAACCGCCGGGGGGGCCGCCTATGGCTACACCTTC. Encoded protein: CASSLTAGGAAYGYTF.

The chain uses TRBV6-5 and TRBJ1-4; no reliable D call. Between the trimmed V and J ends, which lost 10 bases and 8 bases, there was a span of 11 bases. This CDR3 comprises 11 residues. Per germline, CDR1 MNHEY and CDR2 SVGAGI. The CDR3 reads CATRMAEKLFF. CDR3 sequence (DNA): TGTGCCACGCGGATGGCAGAAAAACTGTTTTTT.

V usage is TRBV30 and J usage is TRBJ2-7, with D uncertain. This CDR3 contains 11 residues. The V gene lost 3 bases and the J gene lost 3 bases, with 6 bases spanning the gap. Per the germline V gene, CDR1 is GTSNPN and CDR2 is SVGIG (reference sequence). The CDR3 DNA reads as TGTGCCTGGAGGGGCTACTACGAGCAGTACTTC. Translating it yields CAWRGYYEQYF.

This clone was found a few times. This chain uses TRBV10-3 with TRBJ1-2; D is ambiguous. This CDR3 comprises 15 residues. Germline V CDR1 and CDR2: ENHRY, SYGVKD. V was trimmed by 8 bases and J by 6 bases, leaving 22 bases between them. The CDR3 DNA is TGTGCCATCCCAATTGGGGAGACTGAACTAGATGGCTACACCTTC. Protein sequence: CAIPIGETELDGYTF.

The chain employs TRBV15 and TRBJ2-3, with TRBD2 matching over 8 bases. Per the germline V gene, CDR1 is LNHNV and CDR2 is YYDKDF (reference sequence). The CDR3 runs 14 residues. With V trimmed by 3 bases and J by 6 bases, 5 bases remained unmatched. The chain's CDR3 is CATSSRGGVDTQYF. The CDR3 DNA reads TGTGCCACCAGCAGCCGGGGGGGCGTGGATACGCAGTATTTT.

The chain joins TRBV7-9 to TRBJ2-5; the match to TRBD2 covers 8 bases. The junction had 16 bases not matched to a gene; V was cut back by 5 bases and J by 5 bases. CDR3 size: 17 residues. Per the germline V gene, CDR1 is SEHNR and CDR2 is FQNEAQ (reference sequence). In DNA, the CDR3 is TGTGCCAGCAGCCCGGTCCGGTTACGGGGGGGTATGGAGACCCAGTACTTC. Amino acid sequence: CASSPVRLRGGMETQYF.

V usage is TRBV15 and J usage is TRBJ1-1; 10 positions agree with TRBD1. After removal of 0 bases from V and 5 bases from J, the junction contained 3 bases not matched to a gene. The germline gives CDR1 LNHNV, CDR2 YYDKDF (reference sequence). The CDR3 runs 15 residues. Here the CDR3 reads CATSREGQGPTEAFF. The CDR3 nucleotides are TGTGCCACCAGCAGAGAGGGACAGGGGCCAACTGAAGCTTTCTTT. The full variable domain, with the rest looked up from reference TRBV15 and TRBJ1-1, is DAMVIQNPRYQVTQFGKPVTLSCSQTLNHNVMYWYQQKSSQAPKLLFHYYDKDFNNEADTPDNFQSRRPNTSFCFLDIRSPGLGDTAMYLCATSREGQGPTEAFFGQGTRLTVV.

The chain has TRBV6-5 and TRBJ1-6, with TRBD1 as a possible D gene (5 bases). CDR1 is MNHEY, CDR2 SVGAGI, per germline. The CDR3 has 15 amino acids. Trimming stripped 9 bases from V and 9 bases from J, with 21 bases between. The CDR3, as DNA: TGTGCCAGTCATGCTTCAGGGCCTATCACTTCACCCCTCCACTTT. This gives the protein CASHASGPITSPLHF.

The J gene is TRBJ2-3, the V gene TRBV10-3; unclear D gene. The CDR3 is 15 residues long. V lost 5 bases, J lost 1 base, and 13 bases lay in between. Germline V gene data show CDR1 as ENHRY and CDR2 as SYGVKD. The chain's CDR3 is CAISLQLPGTDTQYF. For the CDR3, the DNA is TGTGCCATCAGTCTCCAACTTCCTGGCACAGATACGCAGTATTTT.

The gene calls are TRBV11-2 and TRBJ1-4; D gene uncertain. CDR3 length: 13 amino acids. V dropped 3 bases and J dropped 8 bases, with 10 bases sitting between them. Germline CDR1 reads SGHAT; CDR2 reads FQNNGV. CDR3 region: CASSFGVYEKLFF. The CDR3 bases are TGTGCCAGCAGCTTCGGGGTATACGAAAAACTGTTTTTT.

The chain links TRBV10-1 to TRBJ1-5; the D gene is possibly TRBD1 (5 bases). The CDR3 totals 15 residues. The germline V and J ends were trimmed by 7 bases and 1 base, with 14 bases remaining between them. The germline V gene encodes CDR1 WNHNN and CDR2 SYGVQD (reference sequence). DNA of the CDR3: TGCGCCAGCACAGCAGGGAAGGAGAGCAATCAGCCCCAGCATTTT. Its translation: CASTAGKESNQPQHF.

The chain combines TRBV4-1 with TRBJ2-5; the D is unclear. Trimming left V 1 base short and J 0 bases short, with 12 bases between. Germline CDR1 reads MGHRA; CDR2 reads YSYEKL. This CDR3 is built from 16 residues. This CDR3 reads CASSQARAKYQETQYF. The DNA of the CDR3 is TGCGCCAGCAGCCAAGCCCGAGCGAAGTACCAAGAGACCCAGTACTTC.

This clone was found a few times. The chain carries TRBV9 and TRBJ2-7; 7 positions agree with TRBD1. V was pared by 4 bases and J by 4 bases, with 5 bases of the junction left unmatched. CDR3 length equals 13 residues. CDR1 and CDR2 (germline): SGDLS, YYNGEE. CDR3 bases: TGTGCCAGCAGCACCGGACAGGAGTACGAGCAGTACTTC. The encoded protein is CASSTGQEYEQYF.

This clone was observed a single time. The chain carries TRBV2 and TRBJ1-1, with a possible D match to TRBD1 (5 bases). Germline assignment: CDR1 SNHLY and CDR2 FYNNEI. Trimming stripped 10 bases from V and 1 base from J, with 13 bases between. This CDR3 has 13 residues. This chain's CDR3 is CAIRQTPNTEAFF. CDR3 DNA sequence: TGTGCCATCCGACAGACCCCGAACACTGAAGCTTTCTTT.

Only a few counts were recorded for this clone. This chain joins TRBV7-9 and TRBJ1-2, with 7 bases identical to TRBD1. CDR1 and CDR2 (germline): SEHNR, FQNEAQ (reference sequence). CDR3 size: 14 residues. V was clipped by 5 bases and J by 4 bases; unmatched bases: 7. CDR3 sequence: CASSPGTDFYGYTF. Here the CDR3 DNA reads TGTGCCAGCAGCCCGGGGACAGATTTCTATGGCTACACCTTC.

In nucleotides, the CDR3 is TGTGCCAGCAGCTTAACAGGGGGTGACGACGAGCAGTACTTC. Protein sequence: CASSLTGGDDEQYF. This chain uses TRBV7-3 with TRBJ2-7; maybe TRBD1 (6 bases). CDR1 and CDR2 from the germline V gene are SGHTA and FQGTGA. V lost 0 bases, J lost 5 bases, and 11 bases lay in between. The CDR3 is 14 amino acids.

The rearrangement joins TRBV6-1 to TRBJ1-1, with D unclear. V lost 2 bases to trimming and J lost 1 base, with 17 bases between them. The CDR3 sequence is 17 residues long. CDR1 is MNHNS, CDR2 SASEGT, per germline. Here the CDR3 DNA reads TGTGCCAGCAGTGAAAGTTTTTCCTTCCTAGGGAACACTGAAGCTTTCTTT. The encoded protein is CASSESFSFLGNTEAFF.